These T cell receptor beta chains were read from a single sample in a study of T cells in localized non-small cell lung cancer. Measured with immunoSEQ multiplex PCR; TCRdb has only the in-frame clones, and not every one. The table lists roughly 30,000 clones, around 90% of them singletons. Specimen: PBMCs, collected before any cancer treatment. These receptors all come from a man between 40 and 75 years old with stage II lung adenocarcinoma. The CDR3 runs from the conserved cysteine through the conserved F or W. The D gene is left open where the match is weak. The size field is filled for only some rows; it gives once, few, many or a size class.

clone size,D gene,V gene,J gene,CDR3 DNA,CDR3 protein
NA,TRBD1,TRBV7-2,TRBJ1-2,TGTGCCAGCAGCAGGGACAGGCCGGATGGCTACACCTTC,CASSRDRPDGYTF
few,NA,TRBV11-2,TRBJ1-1,TGTGCCAGCAGCACCGGGAGCCGGTTTGAAGCTTTCTTT,CASSTGSRFEAFF
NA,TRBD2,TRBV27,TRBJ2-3,TGTGCCAGCAGCCCTCGGCGGGAGGACACGCAGTATTTT,CASSPRREDTQYF
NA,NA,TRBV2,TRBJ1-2,TGTGCCAGCAGACCAGGTACCCTTAACTATGGCTACACCTTC,CASRPGTLNYGYTF
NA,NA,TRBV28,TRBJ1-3,TGTGCCAGCACAATCCACTCTGGAAACACCATATATTTT,CASTIHSGNTIYF
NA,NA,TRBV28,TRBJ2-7,TGTGCCAGCAAACGACGGACTTCATCCTACGAGCAGTACTTC,CASKRRTSSYEQYF
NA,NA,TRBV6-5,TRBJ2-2,TGTGCCATCCGACCCCGAGGGGAGCTGTTTTTT,CAIRPRGELFF
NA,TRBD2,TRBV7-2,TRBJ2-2,TGTGCCAGCAGAACCACTAGCGCCAACACCGGGGAGCTGTTTTTT,CASRTTSANTGELFF
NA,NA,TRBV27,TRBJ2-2,TGTGCCAGCAGTTTTTACACCGGGGAGCTGTTTTTT,CASSFYTGELFF
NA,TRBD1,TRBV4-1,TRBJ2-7,TGCGCCAGCAGCCGGAGAGGACAGGGATATGGCGAGCAGTACTTC,CASSRRGQGYGEQYF
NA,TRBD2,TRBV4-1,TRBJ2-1,TGCGCCAGCAGCCAAGGGAGAGCGGGAGGTAATGAGCAGTTCTTC,CASSQGRAGGNEQFF
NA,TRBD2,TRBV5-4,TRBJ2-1,TGTGCCAGCAGCGCCCGCGGGGGCAATGAGCAGTTCTTC,CASSARGGNEQFF
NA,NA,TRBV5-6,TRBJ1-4,TGTGCCAGCAGCTTACGAACAGGGACAACTAATGAAAAACTGTTTTTT,CASSLRTGTTNEKLFF
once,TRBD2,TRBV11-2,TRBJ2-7,TGTGCCAGCAGCCTTACCACCGGGACTAGCGGGACCACCTCCTACGAGCAGTACTTC,CASSLTTGTSGTTSYEQYF
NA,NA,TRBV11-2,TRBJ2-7,TGTGCCAGCAGCTTAGGAAGAGTATACGAGCAGTACTTC,CASSLGRVYEQYF
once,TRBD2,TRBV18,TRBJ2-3,TGTGCCAGCTCATCTTTGACTAGCGGTGGCACAGATACGCAGTATTTT,CASSSLTSGGTDTQYF
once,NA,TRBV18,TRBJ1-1,TGTGCCAGCTCACCCTTCCCGTTGGCCAAGAACACTGAAGCTTTCTTT,CASSPFPLAKNTEAFF
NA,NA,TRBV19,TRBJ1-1,TGTGCCAGTACTTCGCGGAAGAACACTGAAGCTTTCTTT,CASTSRKNTEAFF
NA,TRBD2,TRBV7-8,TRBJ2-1,TGTGCCAGCAGCTTAGTGGCAGCGGGAGGGTCCTATGAGCAGTTCTTC,CASSLVAAGGSYEQFF
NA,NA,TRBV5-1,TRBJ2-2,TGCGCCAGCAGCGCCCGGACCTACACCGGGGAGCTGTTTTTT,CASSARTYTGELFF
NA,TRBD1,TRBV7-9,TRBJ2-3,TGTGCCAGCAGCATACGACAGGGGGTGTTGAAAGATACGCAGTATTTT,CASSIRQGVLKDTQYF
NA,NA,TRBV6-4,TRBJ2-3,TGTGCCAGCAGTTTGGGAGGACCCCCAGATACGCAGTATTTT,CASSLGGPPDTQYF
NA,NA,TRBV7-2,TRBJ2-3,TGTGCCAGCACCCGACAGTCCACAGATACGCAGTATTTT,CASTRQSTDTQYF
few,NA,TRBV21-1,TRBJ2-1,TGTGCCAGGAGGGGGGTAACCTACAATGAGCAGTTCTTC,CARRGVTYNEQFF